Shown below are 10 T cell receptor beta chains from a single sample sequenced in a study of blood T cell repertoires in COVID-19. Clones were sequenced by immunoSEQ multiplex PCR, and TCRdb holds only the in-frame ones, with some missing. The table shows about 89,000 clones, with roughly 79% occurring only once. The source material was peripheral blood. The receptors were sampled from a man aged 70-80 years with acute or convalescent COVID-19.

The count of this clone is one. This CDR3 is CASSVTGSYNEQFF. CDR3 DNA: TGTGCCAGCAGTGTTACAGGATCCTACAATGAGCAGTTCTTC. The V and J genes are TRBV6-4 and TRBJ2-1, with D possibly being TRBD1 (5 bases). CDR1 is MRHNA, CDR2 SNTAGT, per germline. The CDR3 totals 14 residues. V was pared by 4 bases and J by 1 base, with 8 bases between.

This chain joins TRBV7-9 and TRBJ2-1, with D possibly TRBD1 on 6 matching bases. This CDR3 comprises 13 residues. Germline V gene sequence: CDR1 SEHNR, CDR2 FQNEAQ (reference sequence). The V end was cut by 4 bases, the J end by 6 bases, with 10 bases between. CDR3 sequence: CASSSQGGNEQFF. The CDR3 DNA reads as TGTGCCAGCAGCTCCCAAGGGGGCAATGAGCAGTTCTTC.

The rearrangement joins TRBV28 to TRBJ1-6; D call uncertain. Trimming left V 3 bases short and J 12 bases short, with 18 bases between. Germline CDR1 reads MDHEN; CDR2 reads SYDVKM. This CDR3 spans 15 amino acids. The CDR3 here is CASSLPVTSQEPLHF. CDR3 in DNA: TGTGCCAGCAGTTTGCCTGTCACCTCTCAGGAACCCCTCCACTTT.

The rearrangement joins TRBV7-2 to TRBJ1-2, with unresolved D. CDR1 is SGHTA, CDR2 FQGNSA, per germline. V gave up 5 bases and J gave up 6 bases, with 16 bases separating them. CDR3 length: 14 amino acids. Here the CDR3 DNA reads TGTGCCAGCAGCCCGCAATTGAACGGGGATGGCTACACCTTC. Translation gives CASSPQLNGDGYTF.

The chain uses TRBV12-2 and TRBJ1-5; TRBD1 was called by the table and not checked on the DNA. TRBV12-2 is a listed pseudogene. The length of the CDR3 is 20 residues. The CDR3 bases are TGTGCAAGTCGCTTAATCCCGGGACAGGGGGATCTTGAGAACAATCAGCCCCAGCATTTT. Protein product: CASRLIPGQGDLENNQPQHF.

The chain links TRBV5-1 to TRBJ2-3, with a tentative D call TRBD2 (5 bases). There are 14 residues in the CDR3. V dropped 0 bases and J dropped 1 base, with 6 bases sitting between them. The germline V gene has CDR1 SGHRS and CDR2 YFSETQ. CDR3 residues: CASSLVEGTDTQYF. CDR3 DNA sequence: TGCGCCAGCAGCTTGGTGGAGGGCACAGATACGCAGTATTTT.

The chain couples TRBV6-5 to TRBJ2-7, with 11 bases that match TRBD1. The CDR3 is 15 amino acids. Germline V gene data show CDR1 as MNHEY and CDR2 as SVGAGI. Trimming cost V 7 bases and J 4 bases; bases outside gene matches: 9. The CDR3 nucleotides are TGTGCCAGCAATCGCATAGGGACAGGGGGGTACGAGCAGTACTTC. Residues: CASNRIGTGGYEQYF.

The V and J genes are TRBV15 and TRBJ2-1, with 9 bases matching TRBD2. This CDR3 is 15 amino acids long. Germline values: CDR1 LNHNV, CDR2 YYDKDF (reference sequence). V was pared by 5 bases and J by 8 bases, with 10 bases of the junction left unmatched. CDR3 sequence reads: CATSQGRGGLDEQFF. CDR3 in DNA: TGTGCCACCAGCCAAGGGCGGGGGGGCCTGGATGAGCAGTTCTTC.

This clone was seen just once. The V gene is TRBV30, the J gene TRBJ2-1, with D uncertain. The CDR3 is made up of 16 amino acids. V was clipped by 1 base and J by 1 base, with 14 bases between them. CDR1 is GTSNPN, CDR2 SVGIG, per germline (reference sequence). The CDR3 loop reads CAWSGLRSSSYNEQFF. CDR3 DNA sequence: TGTGCCTGGAGTGGGCTCCGCTCAAGTTCCTACAATGAGCAGTTCTTC. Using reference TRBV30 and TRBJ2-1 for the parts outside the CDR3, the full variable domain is SQTIHQWPATLVQPVGSPLSLECTVEGTSNPNLYWYRQAAGRGLQLLFYSVGIGQISSEVPQNLSASRPQDRQFILSSKKLLLSDSGFYLCAWSGLRSSSYNEQFFGPGTRLTVL.

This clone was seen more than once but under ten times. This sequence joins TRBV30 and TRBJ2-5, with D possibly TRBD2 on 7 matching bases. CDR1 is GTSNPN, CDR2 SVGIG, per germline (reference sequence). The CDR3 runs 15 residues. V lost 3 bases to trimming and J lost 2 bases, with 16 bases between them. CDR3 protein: CAWRGGRGGQETQYF. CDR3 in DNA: TGTGCCTGGAGAGGCGGGAGAGGGGGACAAGAGACCCAGTACTTC.